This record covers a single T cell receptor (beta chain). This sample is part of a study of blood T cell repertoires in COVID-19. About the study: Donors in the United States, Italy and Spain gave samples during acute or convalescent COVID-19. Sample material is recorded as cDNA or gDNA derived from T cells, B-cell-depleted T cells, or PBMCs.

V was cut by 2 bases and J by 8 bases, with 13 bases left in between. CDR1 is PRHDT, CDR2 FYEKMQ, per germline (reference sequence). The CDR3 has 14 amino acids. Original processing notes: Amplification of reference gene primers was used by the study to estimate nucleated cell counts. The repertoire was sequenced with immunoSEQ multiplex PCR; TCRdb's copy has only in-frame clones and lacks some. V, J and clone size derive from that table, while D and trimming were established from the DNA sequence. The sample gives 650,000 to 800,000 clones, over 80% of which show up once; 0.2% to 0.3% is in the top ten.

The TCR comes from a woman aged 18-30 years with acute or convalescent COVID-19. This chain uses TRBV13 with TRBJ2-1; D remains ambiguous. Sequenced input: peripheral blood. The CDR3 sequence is CASSLKPIMDEQFF. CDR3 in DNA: TGTGCCAGCAGCTTAAAGCCCATAATGGATGAGCAGTTCTTC.